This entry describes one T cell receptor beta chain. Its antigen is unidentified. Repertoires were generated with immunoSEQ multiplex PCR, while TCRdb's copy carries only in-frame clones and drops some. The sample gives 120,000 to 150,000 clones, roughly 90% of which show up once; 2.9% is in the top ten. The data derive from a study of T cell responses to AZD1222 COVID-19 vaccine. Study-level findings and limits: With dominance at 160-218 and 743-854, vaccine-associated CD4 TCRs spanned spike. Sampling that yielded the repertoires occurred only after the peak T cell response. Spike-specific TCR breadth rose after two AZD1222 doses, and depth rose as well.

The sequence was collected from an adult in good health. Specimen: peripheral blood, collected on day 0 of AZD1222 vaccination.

CDR3 sequence reads: CASSYSLRSGSYEQYF. CDR3 DNA sequence: TGTGCCAGCAGTTACTCGCTTAGGAGCGGCTCCTACGAGCAGTACTTC. The chain uses TRBV6-2 or TRBV6-3 and TRBJ2-7; TRBD2 might be the D (5 bases). V was trimmed by 0 bases and J by 0 bases, leaving 12 bases between them. The CDR3 contains 16 residues. Germline V gene lookup returns CDR1 MNHEY and CDR2 SVGEGT.